This T cell receptor (beta chain) was identified during a study of cytomegalovirus exposure and HLA in healthy donors. The study's findings and limits: The authors considered a cluster of highly shared sequence variants likely to be a sequencing artifact. The investigators catalogued 160 or so TCR beta chains as cytomegalovirus-associated.

On this clone itself: The target antigen is unknown.

13 Jbeta primers and 60 Vbeta primers were used for the PCR. Per the study methods: About 10 million shared chains were among about 80 million unique TCR beta chains counted in a later analysis. Data came from immunoSEQ multiplex PCR; TCRdb stores just in-frame clones and leaves some out. The DNA gave D and trimming, while V, J and clone size come from that table. Counted here are some 150,000 clones, under 80% occurring once; the ten biggest clones make up just under 3%. The ends were cut back, 0 bases at V and 6 bases at J, with 4 bases in the middle. Germline-derived CDR1 and CDR2 are SQVTM and ANQGSEA. This CDR3 contains 11 residues.

This chain joins TRBV29-1 and TRBJ2-3; no clear D. This TCR was recovered from a man in his forties or fifties in good health and CMV-seronegative. The sample consisted of PBMCs. The CDR3 nucleotides read TGCAGCGTTGAAGATGCGGATACGCAGTATTTT. This gives the protein CSVEDADTQYF.